This T cell receptor (beta chain) was sequenced during a study of neurological immune-mediated disorders. Germline CDR1 and CDR2: LGHNA and YNFKEQ. V was pared by 0 bases and J by 0 bases, with 4 bases of the junction left unmatched. This CDR3 spans 17 amino acids. This clonotype turned up a few times. Its antigen remains unidentified. TCRdb re-analysed the 5' RACE reads in MiXCR, keeping a single row per CDR3 protein. The sample contains 39,000 or so distinct CDR3 sequences, roughly 2.5% of which appear only once. Overall study results and limits: HTLV-1-associated myelopathy ranked highest for TCR clonal expansion and multiple sclerosis lowest, beneath healthy controls.

The chain joins TRBV4-2 to TRBJ2-7, with TRBD2 matching over 11 bases. What was sequenced was PBMCs. This receptor was identified in a young man with multiple sclerosis. As DNA, the CDR3 is TGTGCCAGCAGCCAAGACGGGACTAGCGGTAGCTCCTACGAGCAGTACTTC. Its protein is CASSQDGTSGSSYEQYF.